Below are 23 T cell receptor beta chains sequenced from a single sample in a study of cytomegalovirus exposure and HLA in healthy donors. Primers included in the PCR were 60 Vbeta and 13 Jbeta primers. Repertoires were generated with immunoSEQ multiplex PCR, while TCRdb's copy carries only in-frame clones and drops some. The table includes 150,000 or so clones, around 77% detected once. The sample taken for sequencing was PBMCs. All receptors come from a woman aged 25 to 45 in good health and CMV-seronegative.

The chain couples TRBV5-1 to TRBJ1-1, with D unclear. The V end lost 5 bases, the J end lost 0 bases, and 8 bases lay between the germline ends. Per the germline V gene, CDR1 is SGHRS and CDR2 is YFSETQ. This CDR3 has 13 residues. The CDR3 protein is CASSANMNTEAFF. CDR3 DNA: TGCGCCAGCAGTGCCAACATGAACACTGAAGCTTTCTTT.

The chain employs TRBV7-2 and TRBJ2-3, with 8 bases aligning to TRBD2. J gave up 0 bases and V 4 bases, and 3 bases lay outside the gene matches. The CDR3 is made up of 15 amino acids. Per germline, CDR1 SGHTA and CDR2 FQGNSA. The CDR3 DNA follows: TGTGCCAGCAGCTCTAGCGGGTTTAGCACAGATACGCAGTATTTT. It encodes CASSSSGFSTDTQYF.

This chain joins TRBV2 and TRBJ2-7; D is undetermined. CDR3 length equals 11 residues. V gave up 5 bases and J gave up 6 bases, with 8 bases separating them. Germline V lookup: CDR1 SNHLY, CDR2 FYNNEI. CDR3 coding DNA: TGTGCCAGCAGTCTTATAGCCGAGCAGTACTTC. Translation gives CASSLIAEQYF. Looking up the rest from reference TRBV2 and TRBJ2-7 gives the full variable domain: EPEVTQTPSHQVTQMGQEVILRCVPISNHLYFYWYRQILGQKVEFLVSFYNNEISEKSEIFDDQFSVERPDGSNFTLKIRSTKLEDSAMYFCASSLIAEQYFGPGTRLTVT.

The genes are TRBV27 and TRBJ1-6, with TRBD1 matching 7 bases. The V gene's germline CDR1 is MNHEY and CDR2 SMNVEV (reference sequence). This CDR3 spans 16 amino acids. With V trimmed by 3 bases and J by 7 bases, 9 bases remained unmatched. In DNA, the CDR3 is TGTGCCAGCAGTTTTAAGAGGGGGCTTACAAATTCACCCCTCCACTTT. Translated, it gives CASSFKRGLTNSPLHF.

This clone was detected only a few times. The chain links TRBV11-3 to TRBJ2-3, with a possible D match to TRBD1 (5 bases). The CDR3 extends over 14 amino acids. CDR1 is SGHNT and CDR2 is YENEEA in the germline V gene. V was shortened by 2 bases and J by 4 bases, with 10 bases between the two germline ends. CDR3 loop: CASSLRQGPDTQYF. In nucleotides, the CDR3 is TGTGCCAGCAGCTTAAGGCAGGGCCCAGATACGCAGTATTTT.

The chain joins TRBV7-9 to TRBJ2-6; tentative D call: TRBD1 (5 bases). Germline V gene sequence: CDR1 SEHNR, CDR2 FQNEAQ (reference sequence). The CDR3 length is 18 residues. Trimming pared 7 bases from V and 0 bases from J, leaving 19 bases between. The CDR3 DNA sequence: TGTGCCAGCAACGGACGGACACTACCTACCTCTGGGGCCAACGTCCTGACTTTC. Its translation: CASNGRTLPTSGANVLTF.

The rearrangement uses TRBV5-8 and TRBJ1-1, with D maybe TRBD1 (6 bases). Trimming stripped 0 bases from V and 4 bases from J, with 13 bases between. The CDR3 is 15 residues long. Germline V gene data show CDR1 as SGHTS and CDR2 as YDEGEE. DNA of the CDR3: TGTGCCAGCAGCTTGGCCGGCGCAGGGGTCACTGAAGCTTTCTTT. It is translated as CASSLAGAGVTEAFF.

The genes are TRBV30 and TRBJ2-5, with a tentative D call TRBD2 (6 bases). The CDR3 sequence is 13 residues long. The germline V gene has CDR1 GTSNPN and CDR2 SVGIG (reference sequence). With 0 bases removed from V and 6 bases from J, the gap between germline ends came to 11 bases. In DNA, the CDR3 is TGTGCCTGGAGTGTAGCGGAGGGCAAGACCCAGTACTTC. Encoded protein: CAWSVAEGKTQYF.

The V gene is TRBV6-1, the J gene TRBJ1-1, with 8 positions matching TRBD1. The germline V gene has CDR1 MNHNS and CDR2 SASEGT. Unmatched junction bases numbered 8, after V lost 6 bases and J lost 8 bases. The CDR3 extends over 13 amino acids. CDR3 amino acids: CASRPGGNKEAFF. The CDR3 coding sequence is TGTGCCAGCAGGCCAGGGGGCAACAAGGAAGCTTTCTTT.

The V gene is TRBV5-1, the J gene TRBJ1-1, with D uncertain. The CDR3 spans 15 residues. Trimming shortened V by 0 bases and J by 1 base, and 10 bases separated the two germline ends. The V gene's germline CDR1 is SGHRS and CDR2 YFSETQ. The CDR3, as DNA: TGCGCCAGCAGCTTGGTTTCCAGTTCGAACACTGAAGCTTTCTTT. As protein: CASSLVSSSNTEAFF.

This clone was detected ten times or more. The CDR3 nucleotides read TGTGCCAGCAGAACGGGACAGCCGGATACGCAGTATTTT. It specifies CASRTGQPDTQYF. This chain connects TRBV2 to TRBJ2-3; 7 bases agree with TRBD1. The germline gives CDR1 SNHLY, CDR2 FYNNEI. The CDR3 has 13 amino acids. After removal of 6 bases from V and 6 bases from J, the junction contained 6 bases not matched to a gene. Together with reference TRBV2 and TRBJ2-3, the CDR3 gives the full variable domain: EPEVTQTPSHQVTQMGQEVILRCVPISNHLYFYWYRQILGQKVEFLVSFYNNEISEKSEIFDDQFSVERPDGSNFTLKIRSTKLEDSAMYFCASRTGQPDTQYFGPGTRLTVL.

The V call is TRBV30, the J call TRBJ2-1; 12 nucleotides match TRBD2. Trimming removed 1 base from V and 6 bases from J; junction bases left unmatched: 7. CDR1 GTSNPN and CDR2 SVGIG come from the germline V gene (reference sequence). This CDR3 region has 16 residues. The CDR3 protein is CAWSGPLAGGPNEQFF. The CDR3 DNA reads as TGTGCCTGGAGTGGGCCACTAGCGGGGGGACCCAATGAGCAGTTCTTC.

The chain links TRBV7-6 to TRBJ1-5, with unresolved D. The CDR3 length is 13 residues. V lost 2 bases to trimming and J lost 2 bases, with 4 bases between them. Germline values: CDR1 SGHVS, CDR2 FNYEAQ. The CDR3 DNA reads as TGTGCCAGCAGCTTAAGCCGCAATCAGCCCCAGCATTTT. Translating gives CASSLSRNQPQHF.

This clone has just one count. This chain links TRBV30 with TRBJ1-2, with D possibly TRBD1 on 6 matching bases. With 2 bases removed from V and 1 base from J, the gap between germline ends came to 11 bases. CDR1 and CDR2 (germline): GTSNPN, SVGIG (reference sequence). The CDR3 loop spans 14 amino acids. In DNA form, the CDR3 reads TGTGCCTGGAGTACGACAGGTCATAACTATGGCTACACCTTC. Encoded protein: CAWSTTGHNYGYTF.

The CDR3 loop is CASSLRRGGLGTDTQYF. In DNA, the CDR3 is TGTGCCAGCAGCTTGCGGCGGGGGGGCCTTGGTACAGATACGCAGTATTTT. J is TRBJ2-3 and V is TRBV5-4, with TRBD2 matching 9 bases. The germline gives CDR1 SGHNT, CDR2 YYREEE (reference sequence). V shed 1 base, J shed 3 bases, and the junction held 9 bases outside the gene matches. The CDR3 sequence is 17 residues long.

The V and J genes are TRBV6-1 and TRBJ1-2; tentative D call: TRBD1 (5 bases). V lost 5 bases and J lost 8, with 18 bases in between. The CDR3 runs 14 residues. Germline-derived CDR1 and CDR2 are MNHNS and SASEGT. The CDR3 region is CASSWGGTAGGYTF. In DNA form, the CDR3 reads TGTGCCAGCAGTTGGGGGGGGACGGCGGGAGGCTACACCTTC.

In this sample, this clone turned up once. This rearrangement joins TRBV18 to TRBJ1-1; D unresolved. The CDR3 has 15 residues. V was shortened by 3 bases and J by 1 base, with 12 bases between the two germline ends. Germline CDR1 reads KGHSH; CDR2 reads LQKENI. CDR3 sequence (DNA): TGTGCCAGCTCACCTCCCTCTTACAGGAACACTGAAGCTTTCTTT. Translated: CASSPPSYRNTEAFF. The full variable domain, in which reference TRBV18 and TRBJ1-1 provide the parts outside the CDR3, is NAGVMQNPRHLVRRRGQEARLRCSPMKGHSHVYWYRQLPEEGLKFMVYLQKENIIDESGMPKERFSAEFPKEGPSILRIQQVVRGDSAAYFCASSPPSYRNTEAFFGQGTRLTVV.

V is TRBV2 and J is TRBJ2-5, with a weak D call TRBD2 (6 bases). Trimming removed 3 bases from V and 9 bases from J, with 11 bases in between. This CDR3 spans 12 amino acids. The germline gives CDR1 SNHLY, CDR2 FYNNEI. Here the CDR3 reads CASSDGPGAQYF. For the CDR3, the DNA is TGTGCCAGCAGTGACGGGCCGGGGGCCCAGTACTTC.

Note on this clone: At one end the junction does not follow the germline gene, possibly because of a read error. The chain links TRBV7-7 to TRBJ2-5, with 8 bases identical to TRBD2. CDR3 length: 15 residues. Looked up from germline, CDR1 is SSHAT and CDR2 is FNYEAQ (reference sequence). The CDR3 nucleotides are TGTGCTAGCAGCTTAAGTCCTAGCGGGCAAGAGACCCAGTACTTC. This codes for CASSLSPSGQETQYF.

The chain couples TRBV2 to TRBJ2-2; 11 bases fit TRBD2. The CDR3 runs 14 residues. The germline V gene encodes CDR1 SNHLY and CDR2 FYNNEI. V lost 6 bases and J lost 6; bases outside the gene matches: 3. CDR3 region: CASSLTSGAGELFF. In DNA, the CDR3 is TGTGCCAGCAGCCTGACTAGCGGGGCCGGGGAGCTGTTTTTT.

CDR3 coding DNA: TGCAGCGTTCGACAGGCCTCAGGGGAGCCCCAGCATTTT. Amino acid sequence: CSVRQASGEPQHF. The chain links TRBV29-1 to TRBJ1-5; D might be TRBD1 (6 bases). Germline V CDR1 and CDR2: SQVTM, ANQGSEA. This CDR3 region has 13 residues. V was pared by 5 bases and J by 8 bases, with 16 bases between.

This chain connects TRBV5-6 to TRBJ2-3, with D perhaps matching TRBD1 (5 bases). The CDR3 consists of 13 residues. Germline V lookup: CDR1 SGHDT, CDR2 YYEEEE. Trimming left V 6 bases short and J 3 bases short, with 11 bases between. CDR3 residues: CASTQQVTDTQYF. The CDR3 DNA follows: TGTGCCAGCACCCAACAGGTTACAGATACGCAGTATTTT.

The rearrangement joins TRBV7-2 to TRBJ2-7; 11 bases line up with TRBD2. V shed 4 bases, J shed 2 bases, and the junction held 7 bases outside the gene matches. Germline CDR1 SGHTA, CDR2 FQGNSA. This CDR3 has 16 amino acids. The CDR3 region has the DNA TGTGCCAGCAGCTCCAGACTAGCGGGGAACGCCTACGAGCAGTACTTC. It yields the protein CASSSRLAGNAYEQYF.